These 21 T cell receptor beta chains were sequenced from one sample in a study of blood T cells in healthy people across ages. With a J-beta primer mix and a sample-barcoded 5' primer, a second PCR ran 7 to 11 cycles. TCRdb recomputed calls from the 5' RACE reads with MiXCR, one row per CDR3 protein. The profile shows fewer than 950,000 distinct CDR3 sequences, under 40% of them singletons. Input material: blood. All receptors come from a man aged 18 to 35 in good health.

The chain is built from TRBV4-3 and TRBJ2-5; 8 nucleotides agree with TRBD1. Trimming at V came to 0 bases and at J to 0 bases, leaving 3 bases not matched to a gene. Germline-derived CDR1 and CDR2 are LGHNA and YSLEER. There are 16 residues in the CDR3. In DNA form, the CDR3 reads TGCGCCAGCAGCCAAGATGGGACAGGCAACCAAGAGACCCAGTACTTC. Protein: CASSQDGTGNQETQYF.

This clonotype has at least ten counts. The J gene is TRBJ2-3, the V gene TRBV12-5; 9 bases line up with TRBD1. V lost 5 bases to trimming and J lost 5 bases; unmatched junction nucleotides: 2. This CDR3 has 13 residues. CDR1 and CDR2 from the germline V gene are LGHNT and FRNRAP. CDR3 protein: CASGRTGVDTQYF. In nucleotides, the CDR3 is TGTGCTAGTGGTAGGACAGGGGTAGATACGCAGTATTTT. Together with reference TRBV12-5 and TRBJ2-3, the CDR3 gives the full variable domain: DARVTQTPRHKVTEMGQEVTMRCQPILGHNTVFWYRQTMMQGLELLAYFRNRAPLDDSGMPKDRFSAEMPDATLATLKIQPSEPRDSAVYFCASGRTGVDTQYFGPGTRLTVL.

This clonotype came up a few times. CDR3 coding DNA: TGTGCCAGCAGCCAAGTTAGCCTTCCCTCCTACAATGAGCAGTTCTTC. As protein: CASSQVSLPSYNEQFF. The chain has TRBV14 and TRBJ2-1, with D unresolved. Germline V gives CDR1 SGHDN, CDR2 FVKESK. V was trimmed by 1 base and J by 0 bases, leaving 10 bases between them. The CDR3 loop spans 16 amino acids.

The V gene is TRBV4-1, the J gene TRBJ2-3; no firm D call. The CDR3 extends over 14 amino acids. The germline V gene encodes CDR1 MGHRA and CDR2 YSYEKL. With 1 base removed from V and 1 base from J, the gap between germline ends came to 6 bases. CDR3 sequence: CASSQGMGTDTQYF. CDR3 nucleotides: TGCGCCAGCAGCCAAGGTATGGGCACAGATACGCAGTATTTT.

V is TRBV7-9 and J is TRBJ1-5; tentatively, D is TRBD1 (6 bases). Germline CDR1 is SEHNR and CDR2 is FQNEAQ (reference sequence). Deletions cut 5 bases from V and 4 bases from J, with 15 bases between. CDR3 length: 15 residues. In DNA, the CDR3 is TGTGCCAGCAGCGACACTGGGGGCGTAAATCAGCCCCAGCATTTT. It specifies CASSDTGGVNQPQHF.

V and J are TRBV12-3 or TRBV12-4 and TRBJ2-3; TRBD1 aligns across 8 bases. CDR3 length: 12 amino acids. Trimming cost V 3 bases and J 12 bases; bases outside gene matches: 5. The CDR3 reads CASSFNQGAQYF. The CDR3 nucleotides read TGTGCCAGCAGTTTTAACCAGGGGGCCCAGTATTTT.

The rearrangement links TRBV20-1 to TRBJ2-1, with TRBD2 identical over 11 bases. With V trimmed by 4 bases and J by 4 bases, 3 bases remained unmatched. The CDR3 totals 14 residues. In germline, CDR1 is DFQATT, CDR2 SNEGSKA (reference sequence). The CDR3 bases are TGCAGTGCTATGGCTAGCGGGGGGTACAATGAGCAGTTCTTC. Amino acid sequence: CSAMASGGYNEQFF.

In the case of this clonotype: This clone may be a read error of a much larger clone one base away. The V call is TRBV4-1, the J call TRBJ2-1; D perhaps matches TRBD1 (6 bases). The end of the DNA is better explained by TRBJ2-7, so the J call may be wrong. The CDR3 loop spans 16 amino acids. Germline assignment: CDR1 MGHRA and CDR2 YSYEKL. This CDR3 is CASSQDSRGSYNEQYF. The CDR3 DNA sequence: TGCGCCAGCAGCCAAGATTCCAGGGGCTCCTACAATGAGCAGTACTTC.

This clonotype was observed a few times. The V gene is TRBV20-1, the J gene TRBJ2-3; perhaps D is TRBD1 or TRBD2 (5 bases each). This CDR3 spans 13 amino acids. In germline, CDR1 is DFQATT, CDR2 SNEGSKA (reference sequence). Trimming took off 5 bases at V and 8 bases at J, with 17 bases between the two ends. CDR3 in DNA: TGCAGTGCTCCGACTAATAGTGGGGGTACGCAGTATTTT. Its translation is CSAPTNSGGTQYF.

This clonotype was counted a few times. The chain has TRBV5-6 and TRBJ2-5; a possible D gene is TRBD1 (5 bases). Germline CDR1 SGHDT, CDR2 YYEEEE. CDR3 length equals 16 residues. Between the trimmed V and J ends, which lost 3 bases and 5 bases, there was a span of 20 bases. CDR3 region: CASSSPNRSLGETQYF. The CDR3 DNA reads TGTGCCAGCAGCTCACCCAACAGGTCCCTCGGGGAGACCCAGTACTTC.

Here the CDR3 reads CASSSTGAYQETQYF. The CDR3 bases are TGTGCCAGCAGTTCAACCGGAGCGTACCAAGAGACCCAGTACTTC. The rearrangement uses TRBV6-5 and TRBJ2-5; D call uncertain. V lost 4 bases, J lost 0 bases, and 12 bases lay in between. In germline, CDR1 is MNHEY, CDR2 SVGAGI. The CDR3 contains 15 residues.

The V and J genes are TRBV6-1 and TRBJ2-3; D is perhaps TRBD1 (5 bases). This CDR3 has 14 amino acids. Per germline, CDR1 MNHNS and CDR2 SASEGT. V lost 4 bases and J lost 4, with 12 bases in between. CDR3 protein: CASSGGLYSDTQYF. The CDR3 DNA is TGTGCCAGCAGTGGGGGCCTGTACTCAGATACGCAGTATTTT.

As regards this clonotype: A much larger clone differs from this one at a single base, so this may be a read error. The gene calls are TRBV20-1 and TRBJ2-1; 9 nucleotides match TRBD2. V shed 3 bases and J 5 bases; nucleotides not matched to a gene: 8. Germline lookup yields CDR1 DFQATT and CDR2 SNEGSKA (reference sequence). This CDR3 is built from 15 residues. DNA for the CDR3: TGCAGTGCTAGTATGAGACTAGCGGCCCACAATGAGCAGTTCTTC. Translation: CSASMRLAAHNEQFF.

The chain uses TRBV20-1 and TRBJ1-1; weak D call: TRBD1 (6 bases). Looked up from germline, CDR1 is DFQATT and CDR2 is SNEGSKA (reference sequence). V was cut by 0 bases and J by 1 base, with 15 bases left in between. The CDR3 has 16 amino acids. CDR3 protein: CSARDLLGRGNTEAFF. CDR3 coding DNA: TGCAGTGCTAGAGATCTGTTGGGCAGGGGGAACACTGAAGCTTTCTTT.

This chain uses TRBV20-1 with TRBJ1-6; D uncertain. The CDR3 is 16 amino acids. V lost 6 bases and J lost 0, with 15 bases in between. CDR1 and CDR2 from the germline V gene are DFQATT and SNEGSKA (reference sequence). The CDR3 is CSAQPALSSYNSPLHF. The CDR3 nucleotides read TGCAGTGCCCAACCGGCCCTGAGCTCCTATAATTCACCCCTCCACTTT.

V gene TRBV30 combines with J gene TRBJ1-2; no clear D. Germline values: CDR1 GTSNPN, CDR2 SVGIG (reference sequence). The CDR3 runs to 15 residues. Trimming shortened V by 8 bases and J by 1 base, and 20 bases separated the two germline ends. The CDR3 sequence is CAGAPGSPINYGYTF. Here the CDR3 DNA reads TGTGCCGGCGCGCCTGGGTCTCCAATTAACTATGGCTACACCTTC. Full variable domain (remainder filled in from reference TRBV30 and TRBJ1-2): SQTIHQWPATLVQPVGSPLSLECTVEGTSNPNLYWYRQAAGRGLQLLFYSVGIGQISSEVPQNLSASRPQDRQFILSSKKLLLSDSGFYLCAGAPGSPINYGYTFGSGTRLTVV.

This clonotype was recorded many times. This chain connects TRBV29-1 to TRBJ1-2; 10 nucleotides agree with TRBD1. Germline V gene data show CDR1 as SQVTM and CDR2 as ANQGSEA. The CDR3 spans 13 residues. The ends lost 5 bases at V and 3 bases at J; junction bases unmatched: 3. The CDR3 loop reads CSVRTGGDYGYTF. The CDR3 DNA follows: TGCAGCGTTCGGACAGGGGGAGACTATGGCTACACCTTC.

V gene TRBV7-9 combines with J gene TRBJ1-1; D remains ambiguous. Germline assignment: CDR1 SEHNR and CDR2 FQNEAQ (reference sequence). The CDR3 runs 13 residues. V was shortened by 4 bases and J by 7 bases, with 13 bases between the two germline ends. CDR3 coding DNA: TGTGCCAGCAGCTCTGACGGGATGAATGAAGCTTTCTTT. Translating gives CASSSDGMNEAFF.

This clonotype has just a few counts. A much larger clone lies a single base off, so this may be a read error. The chain is built from TRBV13 and TRBJ2-7; D unresolved. The CDR3 runs 14 residues. CDR1 PRHDT and CDR2 FYEKMQ come from the germline V gene (reference sequence). Trimming removed 5 bases from V and 7 bases from J, with 18 bases in between. This chain's CDR3 is CASSPGPSYNEQYF. The CDR3 coding sequence is TGTGCCAGCAGCCCCGGGCCCTCCTACAATGAGCAGTACTTC. The full variable domain, in which reference TRBV13 and TRBJ2-7 provide the parts outside the CDR3, is AAGVIQSPRHLIKEKRETATLKCYPIPRHDTVYWYQQGPGQDPQFLISFYEKMQSDKGSIPDRFSAQQFSDYHSELNMSSLELGDSALYFCASSPGPSYNEQYFGPGTRLTVT.

This clonotype was counted ten times or more. The V call is TRBV2, the J call TRBJ2-7, with 7 bases aligning to TRBD1. Trimming cost V 7 bases and J 0 bases; bases outside gene matches: 12. The CDR3 consists of 16 residues. The germline V gene has CDR1 SNHLY and CDR2 FYNNEI. The CDR3 DNA is TGTGCCAGCATGGGTAACGGACAGGTTGTCTCCTACGAGCAGTACTTC. Translated: CASMGNGQVVSYEQYF.

This clonotype was picked up one time. The chain uses TRBV27 and TRBJ2-3; 9 positions agree with TRBD2. J gave up 2 bases and V 6 bases, and 12 bases lay outside the gene matches. CDR1 MNHEY and CDR2 SMNVEV come from the germline V gene (reference sequence). CDR3 length: 17 residues. CDR3 nucleotides: TGTGCCAGCAGCAAATTAGCCCTAGCGGGGCCCACAGATACGCAGTATTTT. It specifies CASSKLALAGPTDTQYF.